This TCR beta chain is from a study of blood T cell repertoires in COVID-19. The cohort comprised adults aged about 18 to 90 years residing in approximately 25 US areas. Clinical history as reported by participants underpinned cohort assignment. The recovered donors of Cohort 3 showed two negative PCRs, clearance, or symptom resolution. This CDR3 comprises 15 residues. Per the germline V gene, CDR1 is SEHNR and CDR2 is FQNEAQ (reference sequence). Trimming cost V 0 bases and J 5 bases; bases outside gene matches: 4. Original processing notes: Reference gene primer amplification in the assay estimated nucleated cell counts. Assay: immunoSEQ multiplex PCR; the TCRdb copy retains only in-frame clones and omits some. That table furnishes V, J and clone size, whereas the DNA furnished D and trimming. This sample has 150,000 to 200,000 clones, with around four fifths found just once.

This chain connects TRBV7-9 to TRBJ2-1, with 7 bases identical to TRBD1. The sequenced material came from PBMCs or T cells enriched from blood (not recorded which). This TCR was recovered from a middle-aged man who had recovered from COVID-19. In nucleotides, the CDR3 is TGTGCCAGCAGCTTAGCGCCGGGACAGCACAATGAGCAGTTCTTC. Translation: CASSLAPGQHNEQFF.